This TCR beta chain came from a study of blood T cell repertoires in COVID-19. Study-level information: Whether acute or convalescent, the COVID-19 samples came from the United States, Italy and Spain. T cells, B-cell-depleted T cells, or PBMCs supplied cDNA or gDNA.

One Seattle source followed patients from active infection through their disease course. V lost 1 base and J 2 bases, leaving 11 bases between the germline ends. The CDR3 extends over 15 amino acids. Germline CDR1 reads SEHNR; CDR2 reads FQNEAQ (reference sequence). Under the authors' procedure: The authors estimated nucleated cell counts from reference gene primer amplification. Some clones are missing from TCRdb's copy, which holds only in-frame ones; the method was immunoSEQ multiplex PCR. V, J and clone size are taken as reported in that table, and D and trimming were inferred from the DNA itself. The sample yields tens of thousands of clones, 80% to 85% seen once.

Sequenced: peripheral blood. The clonotype comes from a woman aged 80 or over with COVID-19, enrolled during active disease. The chain links TRBV7-9 to TRBJ2-5; tentative D call: TRBD1 (5 bases). The CDR3 nucleotides read TGTGCCAGCAGCTTAGTTTGGGGCTCGCAAGAGACCCAGTACTTC. Translation gives CASSLVWGSQETQYF.